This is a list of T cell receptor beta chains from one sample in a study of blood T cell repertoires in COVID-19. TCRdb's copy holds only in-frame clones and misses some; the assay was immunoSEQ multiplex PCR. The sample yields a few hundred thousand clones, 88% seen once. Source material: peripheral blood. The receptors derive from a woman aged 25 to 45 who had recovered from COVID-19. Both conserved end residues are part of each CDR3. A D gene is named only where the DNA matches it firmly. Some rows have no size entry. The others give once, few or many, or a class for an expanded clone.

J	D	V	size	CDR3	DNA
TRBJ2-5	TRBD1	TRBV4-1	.	CASSQVDRGFQGTQYF	TGCGCCAGCAGCCAGGTCGACAGGGGCTTTCAGGGGACCCAGTACTTC
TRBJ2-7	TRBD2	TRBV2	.	CARAAAGDEQYF	TGTGCCAGGGCGGCAGCGGGGGACGAGCAGTACTTC
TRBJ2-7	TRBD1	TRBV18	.	CASFQQGATVEQYF	TGTGCCAGCTTTCAACAGGGGGCTACGGTAGAGCAGTACTTC
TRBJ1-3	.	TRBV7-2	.	CASSPPFPQSSGNTIYF	TGTGCCAGCAGCCCGCCTTTCCCACAGAGCTCTGGAAACACCATATATTTT
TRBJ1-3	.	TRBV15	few	CATSRIQGPGNTIYF	TGTGCCACCAGCAGAATACAGGGCCCTGGAAACACCATATATTTT
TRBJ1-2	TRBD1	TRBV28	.	CASSSRGGVHYGYTF	TGTGCCAGCAGTTCCAGAGGGGGCGTGCACTATGGCTACACCTTC
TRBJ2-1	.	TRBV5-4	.	CASSLEGVSYNEQFF	TGTGCCAGCAGCTTGGAGGGGGTATCGTACAATGAGCAGTTCTTC
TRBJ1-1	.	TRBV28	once	CASSLGGQSTEAFF	TGTGCCAGCAGTTTAGGAGGACAGAGCACTGAAGCTTTCTTT
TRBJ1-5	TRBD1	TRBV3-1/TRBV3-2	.	CASSPPTGFQAQHF	TGTGCCAGCAGCCCCCCGACAGGGTTCCAGGCCCAGCATTTT
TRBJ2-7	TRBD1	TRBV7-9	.	CASSLNRGYEQYF	TGTGCCAGCAGCTTAAACAGGGGCTACGAGCAGTACTTC
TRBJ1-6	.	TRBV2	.	CASSRQYNSPLHF	TGTGCCAGCAGTAGACAGTATAATTCACCCCTCCACTTT
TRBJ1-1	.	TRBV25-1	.	CASSEIGNTEAFF	TGTGCCAGCAGTGAAATCGGGAACACTGAAGCTTTCTTT
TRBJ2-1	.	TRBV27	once	CASSLQGSSYNEQFF	TGTGCCAGCAGTTTACAGGGGTCATCCTACAATGAGCAGTTCTTC
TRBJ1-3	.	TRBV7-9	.	CASSLVGVGNTIYF	TGTGCCAGCAGCTTAGTAGGGGTTGGAAACACCATATATTTT
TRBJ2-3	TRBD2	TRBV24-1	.	CATSELADYTDTQYF	TGTGCCACCAGTGAGCTAGCGGATTACACAGATACGCAGTATTTT
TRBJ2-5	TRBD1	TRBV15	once	CATSRVPGQGMETQYF	TGTGCCACCAGCAGAGTCCCGGGACAGGGTATGGAGACCCAGTACTTC
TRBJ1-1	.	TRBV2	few	CARGQPEAFF	TGTGCCAGAGGACAGCCCGAAGCTTTCTTT
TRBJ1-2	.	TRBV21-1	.	CASTVGGDYGYTF	TGTGCCAGTACGGTGGGGGGGGACTATGGCTACACCTTC
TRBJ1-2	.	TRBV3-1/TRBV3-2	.	CASSQEWPTANYGYTF	TGTGCCAGCAGCCAAGAATGGCCTACAGCTAACTATGGCTACACCTTC
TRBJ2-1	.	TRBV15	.	CATSRGRMGHSSYNEQFF	TGTGCCACCAGCAGAGGCAGAATGGGACACAGCTCCTACAATGAGCAGTTCTTC
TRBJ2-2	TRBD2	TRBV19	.	CASSTPAAGGRGTGELFF	TGTGCCAGTAGTACCCCGGCAGCGGGGGGTCGAGGCACCGGGGAGCTGTTTTTT
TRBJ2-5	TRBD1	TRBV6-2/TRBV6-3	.	CASSQVTGEGTQYF	TGTGCCAGCAGCCAGGTTACAGGGGAAGGGACCCAGTACTTC